The clone carrying this TCR beta chain occurred a few times. The data belong to a study of memory CD4+ T cells and cytomegalovirus serostatus. Study details: Donors were healthy Belgian adults, 10 or so CMV seropositive and 20 to 25 seronegative.

The protocol was immunoSEQ multiplex PCR, while the TCRdb copy is restricted to in-frame clones and leaves out a portion. This table has more than 40,000 clones, 76% appearing once. Single viable CD3+CD4+CD8-CD45RO+ cells were sorted as the memory CD4+ T cells. Positive selection with CD4 microbeads enriched total CD4+ T cells. The germline V gene has CDR1 SEHNR and CDR2 FQNEAQ (reference sequence). The CDR3 is 13 residues long. V shed 4 bases and J shed 4 bases, with 10 bases lying between them. The receptor was derived from an adult in good health and CMV-seronegative. The material sequenced was memory CD4+ T cells from blood. The chain is built from TRBV7-9 and TRBJ1-1; the D is unclear. The CDR3 protein is CASSSTTGTEAFF. DNA for the CDR3: TGTGCCAGCAGCTCAACAACGGGCACTGAAGCTTTCTTT.